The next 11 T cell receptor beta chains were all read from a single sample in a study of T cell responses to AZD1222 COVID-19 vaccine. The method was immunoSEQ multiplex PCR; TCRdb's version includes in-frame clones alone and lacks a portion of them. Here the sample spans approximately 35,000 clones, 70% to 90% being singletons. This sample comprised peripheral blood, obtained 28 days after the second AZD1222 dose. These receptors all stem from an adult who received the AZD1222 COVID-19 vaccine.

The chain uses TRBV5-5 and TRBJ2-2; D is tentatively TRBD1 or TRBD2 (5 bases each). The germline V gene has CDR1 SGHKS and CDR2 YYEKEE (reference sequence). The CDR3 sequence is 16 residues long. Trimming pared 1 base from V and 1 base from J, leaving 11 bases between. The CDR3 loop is CASSLSPRGNTGELFF. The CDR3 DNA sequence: TGTGCCAGCAGCTTGTCTCCGAGGGGGAACACCGGGGAGCTGTTTTTT.

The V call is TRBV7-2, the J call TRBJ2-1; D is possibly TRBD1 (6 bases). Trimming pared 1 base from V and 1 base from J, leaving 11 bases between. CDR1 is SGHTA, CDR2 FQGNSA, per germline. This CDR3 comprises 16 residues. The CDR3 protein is CASSLGAGESYNEQFF. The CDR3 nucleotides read TGTGCCAGCAGCTTAGGGGCAGGGGAGTCCTACAATGAGCAGTTCTTC.

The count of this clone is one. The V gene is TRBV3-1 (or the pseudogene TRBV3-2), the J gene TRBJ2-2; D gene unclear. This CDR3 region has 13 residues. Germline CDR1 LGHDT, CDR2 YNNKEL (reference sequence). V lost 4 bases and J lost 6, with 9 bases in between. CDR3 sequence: CASSPGGPGELFF. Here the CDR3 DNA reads TGTGCCAGCAGCCCTGGTGGGCCCGGGGAGCTGTTTTTT.

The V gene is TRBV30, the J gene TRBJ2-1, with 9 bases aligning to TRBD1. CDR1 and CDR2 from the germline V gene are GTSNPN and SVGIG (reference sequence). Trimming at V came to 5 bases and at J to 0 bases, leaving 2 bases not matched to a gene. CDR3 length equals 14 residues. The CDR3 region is CAWGTGSSYNEQFF. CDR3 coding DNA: TGTGCCTGGGGGACAGGGAGCTCCTACAATGAGCAGTTCTTC. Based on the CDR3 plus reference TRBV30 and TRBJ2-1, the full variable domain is SQTIHQWPATLVQPVGSPLSLECTVEGTSNPNLYWYRQAAGRGLQLLFYSVGIGQISSEVPQNLSASRPQDRQFILSSKKLLLSDSGFYLCAWGTGSSYNEQFFGPGTRLTVL.

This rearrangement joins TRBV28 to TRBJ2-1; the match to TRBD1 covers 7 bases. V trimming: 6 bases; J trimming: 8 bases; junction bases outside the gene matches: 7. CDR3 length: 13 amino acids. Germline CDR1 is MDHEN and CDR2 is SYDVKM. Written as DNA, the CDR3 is TGTGCCAGCAGCACACAGGGGTTCCATGAGCAGTTCTTC. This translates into CASSTQGFHEQFF.

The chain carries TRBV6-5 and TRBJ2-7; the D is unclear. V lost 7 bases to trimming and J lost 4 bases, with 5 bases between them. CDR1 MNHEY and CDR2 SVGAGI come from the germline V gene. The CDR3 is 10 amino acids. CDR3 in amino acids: CASNKYEQYF. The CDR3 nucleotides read TGTGCCAGCAACAAATACGAGCAGTACTTC.

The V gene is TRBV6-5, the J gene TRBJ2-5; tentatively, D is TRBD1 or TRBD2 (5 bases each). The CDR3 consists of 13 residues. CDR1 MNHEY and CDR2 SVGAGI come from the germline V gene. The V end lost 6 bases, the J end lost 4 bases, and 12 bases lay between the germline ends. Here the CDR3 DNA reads TGTGCCAGCAGGATCTTCGGGGCAGAGACCCAGTACTTC. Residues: CASRIFGAETQYF.

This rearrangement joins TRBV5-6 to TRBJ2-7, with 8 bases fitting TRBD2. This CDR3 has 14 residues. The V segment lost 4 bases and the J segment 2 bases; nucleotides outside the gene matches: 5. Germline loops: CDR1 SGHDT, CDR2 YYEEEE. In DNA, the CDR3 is TGTGCCAGCAGCCTCACCGGGGGGGCCTACGAGCAGTACTTC. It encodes CASSLTGGAYEQYF.

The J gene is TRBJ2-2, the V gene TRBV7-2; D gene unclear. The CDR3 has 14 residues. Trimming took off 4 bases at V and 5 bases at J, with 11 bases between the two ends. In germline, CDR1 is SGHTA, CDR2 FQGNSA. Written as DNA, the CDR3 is TGTGCCAGCAGCTCATCGACATCTACCGGGGAGCTGTTTTTT. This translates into CASSSSTSTGELFF.

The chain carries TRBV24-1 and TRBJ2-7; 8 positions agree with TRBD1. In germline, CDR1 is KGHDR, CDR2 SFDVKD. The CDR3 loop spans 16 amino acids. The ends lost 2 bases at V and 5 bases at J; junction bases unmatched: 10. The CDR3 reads CATSDYGQGARNEQYF. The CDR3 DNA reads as TGTGCCACCAGTGATTATGGGCAGGGGGCAAGGAACGAGCAGTACTTC.

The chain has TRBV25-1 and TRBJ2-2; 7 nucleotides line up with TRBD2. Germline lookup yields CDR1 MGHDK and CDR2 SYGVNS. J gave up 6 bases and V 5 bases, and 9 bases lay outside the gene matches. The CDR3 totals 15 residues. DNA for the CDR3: TGTGCCAGCAGTCGTCCTGCGGGGGACGCCGGGGAGCTGTTTTTT. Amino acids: CASSRPAGDAGELFF. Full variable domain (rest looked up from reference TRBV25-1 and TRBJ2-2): EADIYQTPRYLVIGTGKKITLECSQTMGHDKMYWYQQDPGMELHLIHYSYGVNSTEKGDLSSESTVSRIRTEHFPLTLESARPSHTSQYLCASSRPAGDAGELFFGEGSRLTVL.